Presented here are 3 T cell receptor beta chains from one specimen sequenced in a study of blood T cell repertoires in COVID-19. The repertoire was sequenced with immunoSEQ multiplex PCR; TCRdb's copy has only in-frame clones and lacks some. In the table there are roughly 92,000 clones, roughly 89% of which are singletons. Material for sequencing was peripheral blood. The receptors stem from a woman older than 75 with active or convalescent COVID-19.

The rearrangement joins TRBV6-1 to TRBJ1-5, with 9 bases matching TRBD1. The CDR3 consists of 16 residues. With V trimmed by 3 bases and J by 6 bases, 9 bases remained unmatched. Germline CDR1 MNHNS, CDR2 SASEGT. CDR3 amino acids: CASSDTGGAFRQPQHF. The CDR3 DNA reads TGTGCCAGCAGTGATACAGGGGGCGCGTTTCGTCAGCCCCAGCATTTT.

This clone was counted only a few times. The chain combines TRBV5-1 with TRBJ2-1; 12 nucleotides match TRBD1. Germline trimming cut 3 bases from V and 9 bases from J; bases unmatched to any gene: 13. Germline-derived CDR1 and CDR2 are SGHRS and YFSETQ. The CDR3 runs 17 residues. CDR3 nucleotide sequence: TGCGCCAGCAGCTCCGGCATAGGGACAGGGGGCACAGGTGAGCAGTTCTTC. Translated: CASSSGIGTGGTGEQFF.

V is TRBV5-1 and J is TRBJ2-7; TRBD2 aligns across 7 bases. CDR1 and CDR2 (germline): SGHRS, YFSETQ. The CDR3 sequence is 14 residues long. Trimming cost V 4 bases and J 5 bases; bases outside gene matches: 9. DNA for the CDR3: TGCGCCAGCAGCGAGGGACTACGGACAAACGAGCAGTACTTC. Its translation is CASSEGLRTNEQYF.